These 3 T cell receptor beta chains share one sample of origin, sequenced in a study of regulatory T cells in long-lasting Graves disease. Both iRepertoire HTBI primers and Arm-PCR of CDR3 regions were used to build the TCR beta libraries. Each CDR3 protein is one row after TCRdb ran MiXCR on the multiplex PCR reads. The sample comprises 600,000 to 650,000 distinct CDR3 sequences, roughly 15% of which are singletons, and about 18% rests with the top ten. Time point of the sample: newly diagnosed GD, antithyroid drugs for less than 3 months. Making the TCR library involved RNA that had been extracted from PBMCs. These same data were also listed under a study on T cells in Graves' hyperthyroidism and ophthalmopathy.

This specimen was peripheral blood mononuclear cells (PBMCs), taken at new diagnosis, from a patient treated with antithyroid drugs. These receptors were obtained from a woman in her thirties with Graves disease.

The gene calls are TRBV6-5 and TRBJ2-7, with D perhaps matching TRBD1 or TRBD2 (6 bases each). Germline lookup yields CDR1 MNHEY and CDR2 SVGAGI. This CDR3 comprises 14 residues. V shed 4 bases and J shed 7 bases, with 17 bases lying between them. The CDR3, as DNA: TGTGCCAGCAGTTCCCTCGAACGGGGGCCTGAGCAGTACTTC. Translation: CASSSLERGPEQYF.

This clonotype was found a few times. One end of the junction does not line up with germline, which may come from a read error. The chain has TRBV6-5 and TRBJ1-2; D remains unclear. Germline V gene lookup returns CDR1 MNHEY and CDR2 SVGAGI. The CDR3 loop spans 13 amino acids. CDR3 nucleotides: TGTGCCAGCAGTTACTATCAGACCTATGGCTGCACCTTC. Protein sequence: CASSYYQTYGCTF.

This clonotype was detected many times. V and J are TRBV7-9 and TRBJ2-3; 8 positions agree with TRBD2. Gene TRBJ2-5 matches the end of the DNA better, so the J call may be wrong. CDR3 length: 15 amino acids. Germline V CDR1 and CDR2: SEHNR, FQNEAQ (reference sequence). In nucleotides, the CDR3 is TGTGCCAGCAGCCCACTCGGGGGGGCTCGGGAGACCCAGTACTTC. It codes for CASSPLGGARETQYF.